This TCR beta chain was found in a study of patients and donors after allogeneic stem cell transplantation. This clonotype was found a few times. TCRdb analysed the RT-PCR reads with MiXCR anew, one entry per CDR3 protein. The table shows roughly 200,000 distinct CDR3 sequences, with around two fifths occurring only once. The material sequenced was blood, either unsorted or a sorted T cell fraction (not recorded which). The clonotype comes from a human donor who was either an allogeneic HSCT recipient or a stem cell or donor lymphocyte infusion donor (not recorded which). It is not recorded whose cells these are; they may come from a transplant donor.

CDR3 sequence reads: CASLEKEGYEQYF. In DNA, the CDR3 is TGTGCCAGCCTTGAAAAGGAGGGCTACGAGCAGTACTTC. The chain combines TRBV25-1 with TRBJ2-7; the D gene is possibly TRBD2 (6 bases). V was clipped by 8 bases and J by 3 bases, with 14 bases between them. The CDR3 is 13 amino acids. Germline-derived CDR1 and CDR2 are MGHDK and SYGVNS.